This entry features one TCR beta chain sequence. This clonotype was counted a few times. It has no known antigen specificity. Qualities for individual bases were not recorded, and no much larger clone is one base off. This record belongs to a study of blood T cells in healthy people across ages (dated by TCRdb to 2013 to 2016). Notes on the research overall: Template switching captured roughly one uniquely barcoded TCR beta cDNA molecule per two T cells in model experiments. Using deep sequencing normalized with unique cDNA molecular identifiers, the study measured how TCR beta repertoire diversity changes with age. The donors were split into four age groups: young (average about 16 years), middle-aged (about 40), aged (roughly 60) and long-lived (roughly 88). To avoid experimental bias, donors of different ages were distributed randomly across sequencing lanes. Two additional independent replicas of 1 million unique cDNA reads from the same blood draw were analyzed for two donors (one aged 18 to 30 and one aged 80 or older).

Study-wide findings and limitations: Observed TCR beta diversity per million T cells fell roughly linearly with age, and a significant reduction was already apparent by age around 40. Bulk unsorted PBMC profiling prevented conclusive comparison of naive and antigen-experienced compartments. Compared with the aged group, the long-lived group had more naive CD4+ T cells, fewer expanded clones and increased TCR diversity, a pattern suggesting age selection. The percentage of naive T cells measured by flow cytometry correlated strongly with observed TCR beta diversity. Because donor CMV infection status was unknown, age-related changes in expanded clonotypes were potentially confounded. Estimates of total diversity based on one million sequenced T cells were regarded as lower bounds and as underestimates.

Systemically healthy Caucasian individuals from Russia, some 36 in total and aged about 6 to 90 years, were included as donors. Each donor gave ten milliliters of peripheral blood, drawn into EDTA-treated Vacutainer tubes. Ficoll-Paque density-gradient centrifugation was used to isolate PBMCs, with at least 6.5 million per sample. Total RNA was extracted from PBMCs with Trizol reagent, with at least 5.5 micrograms obtained per sample. For every donor, an aliquot of PBMCs went through flow cytometry to measure the percentages of naive CD45RAhigh/CD27high T cells. CDR1 and CDR2 were assigned from the germline V gene (reference sequence) as LGHDT and YNNKEL. V has 1 base trimmed and J has 6 bases trimmed; junction bases matching no gene number 8. The CDR3 sequence holds 15 residues, the cysteine and phenylalanine included. The retained sequence is limited to the CDR3, 45 bases, with the frame set at the first base.

The receptor library was made with 5' RACE. The sample was run on an Illumina HiSeq 2500. A second PCR of roughly 7 to 11 cycles was performed with a sample-barcoded 5' primer and a J-beta primer mix. Each TCR beta cDNA molecule received a unique molecular identifier from a template-switch 5' adaptor carrying 12 random nucleotides. Each sample yielded at least 2.5 million CDR3-containing paired-end reads. First-strand cDNA synthesis was performed from all RNA using the Mint cDNA synthesis kit, with priming by a TRBC-specific oligonucleotide. Following uracil-DNA glycosylase treatment, all cDNA underwent a first 18-cycle PCR with the universal primers M1SS and BC2_uni_R. The study's own analysis went as follows. Normalization of each sample was performed by random selection of 1 million high-quality reads, each carrying a distinct molecular identifier. Instead of being binned into consensus sequences, reads that shared molecular identifiers were thrown out. MiTCR, with a Q25 quality threshold and the strictest error-elimination algorithm, was used for CDR3 identification, clonotype clustering and error correction. A nonparametric unseen species model with Euler transformation was used to estimate a lower bound on total TCR beta diversity. Through fastp at Q25 and MiXCR, TCRdb rebuilt clones from the public reads, retaining in-frame beta chains. When rows share a CDR3 protein, they turn into one entry using the most common DNA and genes. TCRdb, rather than the study authors, made the V and J calls. The sample table lists roughly 1,500,000 distinct CDR3 sequences, about 40% of them with a count of one. The ten largest make up less than 8% of the sample.

Recombination connected TRBV3-1 to TRBJ1-1; 7 central bases correspond to TRBD1. The sample comprised blood. This TCR derives from a woman under 30 in good health. The DNA reads as follows: TGTGCCAGCAGCCAAGCCGACAGGGAAGTAGCTGAAGCTTTCTTT. This sequence encodes CASSQADREVAEAFF. When the CDR3 is completed using the reference TRBV3-1 and TRBJ1-1 genes on either side, the full variable domain is DTAVSQTPKYLVTQMGNDKSIKCEQNLGHDTMYWYKQDSKKFLKIMFSYNNKELIINETVPNRFSPKSPDKAHLNLHINSLELGDSAVYFCASSQADREVAEAFFGQGTRLTVV.